These T cell receptor beta chains were read from a single sample in a study of molecular identifiers for immune sequencing clone quantification. TCRdb re-derived calls from the PCR reads in MiXCR, one entry per CDR3 protein. Among more than 50,000 distinct CDR3 sequences, 15% to 20% were seen once, and the ten largest hold over 1.1%. Input material: naive CD8+ T cells from blood, with Jurkat cell RNA spiked in. The receptors shown here come from a human donor in good health. Some libraries in this study had Jurkat cell RNA spiked in. CDR3s include the opening cysteine and the closing phenylalanine or tryptophan. The order of the fields is CDR3 protein, V gene.

CASSQVVVATWPQETQYF | TRBV3-1
CASSHQGHPGNTIYF | TRBV27
CASSSRTSSGTQYF | TRBV11-2
CASSQESNSWAYEQYF | TRBV14
CASSATSEGSYEQYF | TRBV7-6
CASSQEGVGQTQYF | TRBV4-1
CASRPNPNMDTEAFF | TRBV9
CASREGPAFGSPLHF | TRBV27
CASSLATLLAEQYF | TRBV12-3/TRBV12-4
CASSTGQGLPEAFF | TRBV28
CAWSYTNTGELFF | TRBV30
CASSPLQGFRSEQYF | TRBV14
CASSSFGSRGSSYNEQFF | TRBV7-9
CSAGIGLAVYEQYF | TRBV20-1
CASSLVVSLNTEAFF | TRBV11-2
CASSYPGLANEQYF | TRBV6-2/TRBV6-3
CASSGQGFTEAFF | TRBV9
CASSPIGGNEQFF | TRBV9
CASSPPSSGEQYF | TRBV9
CASRQGVTEAFF | TRBV5-1
CASSSRSNEQYF | TRBV11-2
CASSQGDTQYF | TRBV4-2
CATSRVLGDEQYF | TRBV15
CASSSGSYEQFF | TRBV19
CASSQYRDSTYNEQFF | TRBV4-1
CASSLLGLGAGELFF | TRBV7-6